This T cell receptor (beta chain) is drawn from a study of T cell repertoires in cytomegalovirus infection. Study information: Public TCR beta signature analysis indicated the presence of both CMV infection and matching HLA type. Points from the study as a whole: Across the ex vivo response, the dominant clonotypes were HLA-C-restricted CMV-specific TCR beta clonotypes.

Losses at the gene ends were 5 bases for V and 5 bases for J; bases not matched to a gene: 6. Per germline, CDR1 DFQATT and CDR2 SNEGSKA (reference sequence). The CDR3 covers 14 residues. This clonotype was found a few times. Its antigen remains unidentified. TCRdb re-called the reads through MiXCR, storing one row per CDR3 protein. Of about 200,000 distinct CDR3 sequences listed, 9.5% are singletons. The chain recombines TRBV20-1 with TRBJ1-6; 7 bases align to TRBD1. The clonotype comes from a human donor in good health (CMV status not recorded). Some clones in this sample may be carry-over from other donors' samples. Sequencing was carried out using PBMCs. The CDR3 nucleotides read TGCAGTGCTGCCTACAGGGGAAATAATTCACCCCTCCACTTT. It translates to CSAAYRGNNSPLHF.